The T cell receptor beta chain described here comes from a study of CD4 and CD8 cells across lung adenocarcinoma regions. J gave up 5 bases and V 10 bases, and 15 bases lay outside the gene matches. Germline-derived CDR1 and CDR2 are WNHNN and SYGVQD (reference sequence). The CDR3 sequence is 16 residues long. MiXCR was run by TCRdb on the PCR reads, yielding one entry per CDR3 protein. The data contain about 5,500 distinct CDR3 sequences, 50% of them singletons. This clonotype rates as medium-sized (0.01 to 0.1%). Sequencing was performed on CD4+ T cells from the margin of a lung tumor. This chain joins TRBV10-1 and TRBJ2-2, with 8 bases fitting TRBD2. This receptor was obtained from a male donor with lung adenocarcinoma. The CD4 and CD8 labels of this study may be unreliable. CDR3 sequence: CATMPRLAGPTGELFF. CDR3 bases: TGCGCCACCATGCCCCGGCTAGCGGGTCCTACCGGGGAGCTGTTTTTT.